These T cell receptor beta chains were read from a single sample in a study of blood T cell repertoires in COVID-19. This table comes from immunoSEQ multiplex PCR, and its TCRdb copy is limited to in-frame clones, with some not included. The data contain about 240,000 clones, approximately 86% of them singletons. Material for sequencing was PBMCs or T cells enriched from blood (not recorded which). Source of these receptors: a woman between 40 and 55 years old with acute COVID-19. CDR3s include the opening cysteine and the closing phenylalanine or tryptophan. A D gene is named only where the DNA matches it firmly. Expanded clones get a size class; other rows say once, few or many, or leave the size out.

TRBV5-4	TRBD1	-	TRBJ1-3	CASSRDRGTGNTIYF
TRBV7-3	-	-	TRBJ2-5	CASSSNRGETQYF
TRBV9	-	few	TRBJ1-2	CASSVGSGSAFNYGYTF
TRBV11-3	TRBD2	-	TRBJ2-1	CASSSRTSGSDEQFF
TRBV4-1	TRBD1	-	TRBJ1-5	CASSPGQGASGQPQHF
TRBV7-9	-	once	TRBJ2-2	CASSLLSTKINTGELFF
TRBV5-1	-	-	TRBJ2-5	CASSIRQETQYF
TRBV20-1	-	-	TRBJ1-1	CSAWDFSEAFF
TRBV25-1	TRBD2	once	TRBJ2-7	CASSEGGSTYEQYF
TRBV29-1	TRBD1	-	TRBJ2-5	CSVEQGARETQYF
TRBV2	-	many	TRBJ1-1	CASSSGTGAFF
TRBV3-1/TRBV3-2	TRBD1	-	TRBJ1-2	CASSQGTGFYTF
TRBV7-3	TRBD2	-	TRBJ2-2	CASSYLAGDSNTGELFF
TRBV2	-	once	TRBJ2-2	CASSLFPGPTAGELFF
TRBV9	TRBD2	-	TRBJ2-5	CASSGLAGGIETQYF
TRBV11-3	-	few	TRBJ1-2	CASSFLTDGGYTF
TRBV5-1	TRBD1	-	TRBJ2-1	CASSRTGQNDYNEQFF
TRBV10-3	TRBD1	-	TRBJ1-2	CAIRGTAQASNYGYTF
TRBV19	TRBD2	-	TRBJ2-1	CASSLIAGGGNEQFF
TRBV5-1	TRBD2	-	TRBJ2-2	CASSPRTSETGELFF
TRBV5-6	TRBD1	-	TRBJ1-2	CASSLRQGTLYGYTF
TRBV5-4	TRBD2	-	TRBJ2-5	CASSASGRETQYF
TRBV6-5	-	-	TRBJ1-1	CASSWRGGTEAFF
TRBV7-6	-	-	TRBJ2-5	CASSLVMGEETQYF
TRBV29-1	-	-	TRBJ1-2	CSVDPSGALNGYTF
TRBV27	-	-	TRBJ1-5	CASSLYPSQPQHF
TRBV5-4	-	-	TRBJ2-3	CASSGLSTDTQYF
TRBV10-3	-	-	TRBJ2-1	CAISVLDNEQFF
TRBV9	TRBD1	-	TRBJ1-2	CASSGFGQGGGRPNYGYTF
TRBV5-4	-	-	TRBJ1-1	CASSLGALNTEAFF
TRBV25-1	TRBD1	few	TRBJ1-1	CASSRDSMNTEAFF
TRBV4-1	TRBD2	-	TRBJ2-7	CASSQGRLAPEQYF
TRBV5-1	-	-	TRBJ2-3	CASTDTGGGPGDTQYF
TRBV4-1	-	-	TRBJ2-1	CASRPRGRSYNEQFF
TRBV11-2	TRBD2	-	TRBJ2-1	CASSRFGGRVDEQFF
TRBV5-1	-	-	TRBJ2-5	CASSISQGETQYF
TRBV19	-	-	TRBJ1-3	CASSIKVHSGDTIYF
TRBV27	-	-	TRBJ2-7	CASSLGQSYEQYF
TRBV5-1	TRBD2	-	TRBJ2-1	CASSWGLAGNEQFF
TRBV10-2	TRBD1	few	TRBJ1-1	CASRTGPNTEAFF
TRBV5-1	-	many	TRBJ2-3	CASSLRISTDTQYF
TRBV29-1	TRBD1	-	TRBJ2-7	CSVEAGTGYEQYF
TRBV9	-	once	TRBJ2-3	CASSEAWTVPFTDTQYF
TRBV18	-	-	TRBJ1-5	CASSPGALQPQHF
TRBV10-3	TRBD2	-	TRBJ2-1	CAINPGTSGSYEQFF
TRBV7-6	TRBD1	-	TRBJ1-3	CASSPTDRVAGNTIYF
TRBV2	-	once	TRBJ2-5	CASKPHRAPQETQYF
TRBV5-1	TRBD2	-	TRBJ2-3	CASSLEAGETDTQYF
TRBV6-5	TRBD2	-	TRBJ2-1	CASSYNGLDNEQFF
TRBV11-2	TRBD1	-	TRBJ2-3	CASSLSGQLTDTQYF
TRBV29-1	-	-	TRBJ2-7	CSAHTAGEQYF
TRBV6-5	-	-	TRBJ1-5	CASSSLTQGDQPQHF
TRBV20-1	TRBD2	-	TRBJ2-3	CSARGGGSTDTQYF